This is a list of T cell receptor beta chains from one sample in a study of shared clonotypes between healthy human individuals. The data were produced by immunoSEQ multiplex PCR, yet TCRdb's version contains in-frame clones alone and is incomplete. The repertoire holds approximately 2.1 million clones, with approximately 95% as singletons. The specimen sequenced was naive CD4+ T cells from PBMCs. The receptor set was obtained from a man aged 18 to 30 in good health. Some clones in this sample may be carry-over from other donors' samples. Both conserved end residues are part of each CDR3. Each record gives: clone size, J gene, D gene, V gene, CDR3 protein, CDR3 DNA. The D gene is left open where the match is weak. A row's size may be missing; if present it is once, few, many or a size class.

abundance: once; j_gene: TRBJ2-2; d_gene: NA; v_gene: TRBV5-1; CDR3aa: CASSWESGELFF; CDR3nt: TGCGCCAGCAGCTGGGAGTCCGGGGAGCTGTTTTTT
abundance: NA; j_gene: TRBJ1-2; d_gene: NA; v_gene: TRBV28; CDR3aa: CASTPRGVFYGYTF; CDR3nt: TGTGCCAGCACTCCCCGCGGGGTTTTCTATGGCTACACCTTC
abundance: NA; j_gene: TRBJ2-1; d_gene: TRBD2; v_gene: TRBV27; CDR3aa: CASSRGTSGRKTLTYNEQFF; CDR3nt: TGTGCCAGCAGTAGGGGGACTAGCGGGAGGAAAACCCTAACCTACAATGAGCAGTTCTTC
abundance: NA; j_gene: TRBJ2-7; d_gene: TRBD2; v_gene: TRBV14; CDR3aa: CASSQGRLAWGQYF; CDR3nt: TGTGCCAGCAGCCAAGGGAGACTAGCGTGGGGTCAGTACTTC
abundance: NA; j_gene: TRBJ1-1; d_gene: NA; v_gene: TRBV19; CDR3aa: CASSPLRNTEAFF; CDR3nt: TGTGCCAGTAGTCCCTTGAGGAACACTGAAGCTTTCTTT
abundance: NA; j_gene: TRBJ1-2; d_gene: TRBD1; v_gene: TRBV5-4; CDR3aa: CASRPQGEIYGYTF; CDR3nt: TGTGCCAGCAGGCCCCAGGGGGAAATCTATGGCTACACCTTC
abundance: NA; j_gene: TRBJ2-7; d_gene: NA; v_gene: TRBV30; CDR3aa: CAWSPSFYEQYF; CDR3nt: TGTGCCTGGAGTCCCAGTTTCTACGAGCAGTACTTC
abundance: NA; j_gene: TRBJ2-6; d_gene: NA; v_gene: TRBV4-3; CDR3aa: CASSQHSERSNVLTF; CDR3nt: TGCGCCAGCAGCCAGCACAGTGAAAGGTCCAACGTCCTGACTTTC
abundance: NA; j_gene: TRBJ2-2; d_gene: TRBD2; v_gene: TRBV2; CDR3aa: CASSATSGNTGELFF; CDR3nt: TGTGCCAGCAGTGCGACTAGCGGGAACACCGGGGAGCTGTTTTTT
abundance: NA; j_gene: TRBJ2-3; d_gene: TRBD1; v_gene: TRBV5-1; CDR3aa: CASSLGQGAAIDTQYF; CDR3nt: TGCGCCAGCAGCTTGGGTCAGGGGGCAGCGATAGATACGCAGTATTTT
abundance: NA; j_gene: TRBJ2-7; d_gene: NA; v_gene: TRBV29-1; CDR3aa: CSVVGPTSPYEQYF; CDR3nt: TGCAGCGTTGTAGGCCCGACCTCACCCTACGAGCAGTACTTC
abundance: NA; j_gene: TRBJ1-1; d_gene: NA; v_gene: TRBV7-2; CDR3aa: CASSPRRTEAFF; CDR3nt: TGTGCCAGCAGCCCTCGGAGGACTGAAGCTTTCTTT
abundance: once; j_gene: TRBJ2-7; d_gene: TRBD2; v_gene: TRBV11-2; CDR3aa: CASSLQTSGSSYEQYF; CDR3nt: TGTGCCAGCAGCTTACAGACTAGCGGGAGTTCCTACGAGCAGTACTTC
abundance: NA; j_gene: TRBJ2-6; d_gene: NA; v_gene: TRBV5-1; CDR3aa: CASSPIGIGGRAGANVLTF; CDR3nt: TGCGCCAGCAGCCCAATTGGAATAGGAGGGCGCGCAGGGGCCAACGTCCTGACTTTC
abundance: NA; j_gene: TRBJ1-1; d_gene: NA; v_gene: TRBV2; CDR3aa: CASTFTVDNTEAFF; CDR3nt: TGTGCCAGCACATTCACGGTCGATAACACTGAAGCTTTCTTT
abundance: NA; j_gene: TRBJ1-5; d_gene: NA; v_gene: TRBV28; CDR3aa: CASSFRRNQPQHF; CDR3nt: TGTGCCAGCAGTTTCAGGCGCAATCAGCCCCAGCATTTT
abundance: NA; j_gene: TRBJ1-5; d_gene: NA; v_gene: TRBV18; CDR3aa: CASSPPSQPQHF; CDR3nt: TGTGCCAGCTCACCACCGAGTCAGCCCCAGCATTTT
abundance: NA; j_gene: TRBJ2-5; d_gene: NA; v_gene: TRBV28; CDR3aa: CASSSRQYQETQYF; CDR3nt: TGTGCCAGCAGTTCGCGACAGTACCAAGAGACCCAGTACTTC
abundance: NA; j_gene: TRBJ1-4; d_gene: NA; v_gene: TRBV10-2; CDR3aa: CASSESAGGKLFF; CDR3nt: TGCGCCAGCAGTGAGTCCGCGGGGGGGAAACTGTTTTTT
abundance: NA; j_gene: TRBJ2-7; d_gene: NA; v_gene: TRBV7-3; CDR3aa: CASSRDGDKEQYF; CDR3nt: TGTGCCAGCAGCAGGGACGGGGATAAAGAGCAGTACTTC
abundance: NA; j_gene: TRBJ2-7; d_gene: NA; v_gene: TRBV7-3; CDR3aa: CASSLRPGADSYEQYF; CDR3nt: TGTGCCAGCAGCTTAAGGCCGGGGGCTGATTCCTACGAGCAGTACTTC
abundance: NA; j_gene: TRBJ1-4; d_gene: NA; v_gene: TRBV10-2; CDR3aa: CASMSGQLNEKLFF; CDR3nt: TGCGCCAGCATGTCAGGACAGCTTAATGAAAAACTGTTTTTT
abundance: NA; j_gene: TRBJ1-4; d_gene: NA; v_gene: TRBV4-1; CDR3aa: CASSQAPRSEKLFF; CDR3nt: TGCGCCAGCAGCCAAGCTCCCCGGAGTGAAAAACTGTTTTTT
abundance: NA; j_gene: TRBJ1-2; d_gene: TRBD1; v_gene: TRBV7-9; CDR3aa: CASSPMGTGSGYGYTF; CDR3nt: TGTGCCAGCAGCCCCATGGGGACAGGGTCTGGGTATGGCTACACCTTC